Each of the 12 T cell receptor beta chains below was sequenced from the same sample in a study of OX40 agonist ivuxolimab in advanced cancers. TCRdb keeps only in-frame clones here, not all; method: immunoSEQ multiplex PCR. The repertoire has tens of thousands of clones, roughly 85% of them found once; the top ten carry approximately 1.5%. Here the sequenced sample was CD4+ or CD8+ T cells sorted from blood, taken in a trial of the OX40 agonist ivuxolimab. The receptors shown here come from an adult with an advanced solid tumor such as melanoma, head and neck, liver or kidney cancer.

This chain links TRBV11-2 with TRBJ2-1, with D maybe TRBD2 (6 bases). The CDR3 sequence is 15 residues long. In germline, CDR1 is SGHAT, CDR2 FQNNGV. V was shortened by 5 bases and J by 2 bases, with 13 bases between the two germline ends. This CDR3 reads CASSPSGVAYNEQFF. The CDR3 nucleotides are TGTGCCAGCAGCCCCTCGGGGGTGGCCTACAATGAGCAGTTCTTC.

This rearrangement joins TRBV7-2 to TRBJ1-3; tentative D call: TRBD1 (5 bases). Per germline, CDR1 SGHTA and CDR2 FQGNSA. There are 14 residues in the CDR3. Trimming pared 4 bases from V and 2 bases from J, leaving 9 bases between. This chain's CDR3 is CASSSGTAGNTIYF. The DNA for the CDR3 is TGTGCCAGCAGCTCCGGGACTGCTGGAAACACCATATATTTT. Full variable domain (outside the CDR3, taken from reference TRBV7-2 and TRBJ1-3): GAGVSQSPSNKVTEKGKDVELRCDPISGHTALYWYRQSLGQGLEFLIYFQGNSAPDKSGLPSDRFSAERTGGSVSTLTIQRTQQEDSAVYLCASSSGTAGNTIYFGEGSWLTVV.

This clone was observed once. This specimen includes other DNA sequences encoding the same CDR3. J is TRBJ2-7 and V is TRBV7-9; 8 bases are a match to TRBD2. J gave up 4 bases and V 5 bases, and 1 base lay outside the gene matches. The germline V gene encodes CDR1 SEHNR and CDR2 FQNEAQ (reference sequence). The CDR3 consists of 12 residues. CDR3 in DNA: TGTGCCAGCAGCGCTAGCGGGTACGAGCAGTACTTC. Amino acid sequence: CASSASGYEQYF.

As for this clone: The same CDR3 arises from other DNA sequences in this sample as well. This chain connects TRBV6-1 to TRBJ1-1; unclear D gene. CDR1 and CDR2 (germline): MNHNS, SASEGT. This CDR3 region has 15 residues. V lost 8 bases to trimming and J lost 1 base, with 17 bases between them. CDR3 in DNA: TGTGCCAGCCATCAACGTATGGCAGGGAACACTGAAGCTTTCTTT. Translated, it gives CASHQRMAGNTEAFF.

This chain links TRBV9 with TRBJ1-5; D not resolved. The germline CDR1 and CDR2 sequences are SGDLS and YYNGEE. V lost 6 bases and J 6 bases, leaving 4 bases between the germline ends. The CDR3 contains 10 residues. CDR3 in amino acids: CASNGQPQHF. CDR3 bases: TGTGCCAGCAACGGTCAGCCCCAGCATTTT. The complete variable domain, with remaining parts taken from reference TRBV9 and TRBJ1-5, reads DSGVTQTPKHLITATGQRVTLRCSPRSGDLSVYWYQQSLDQGLQFLIQYYNGEERAKGNILERFSAQQFPDLHSELNLSSLELGDSALYFCASNGQPQHFGDGTRLSIL.

The chain employs TRBV7-9 and TRBJ1-2, with D unresolved. Germline lookup yields CDR1 SEHNR and CDR2 FQNEAQ (reference sequence). CDR3 length equals 14 residues. The V end lost 3 bases, the J end lost 0 bases, and 8 bases lay between the germline ends. The CDR3 DNA is TGTGCCAGCAGCTTTGGGCAAACTAACTATGGCTACACCTTC. Translation gives CASSFGQTNYGYTF.

This sequence joins TRBV7-9 and TRBJ1-1, with D hard to call. The V gene lost 0 bases and the J gene lost 3 bases, with 5 bases spanning the gap. Germline CDR1 reads SEHNR; CDR2 reads FQNEAQ (reference sequence). This CDR3 is built from 13 residues. The CDR3 loop is CASSLALDTEAFF. The CDR3 region has the DNA TGTGCCAGCAGCTTAGCGCTCGACACTGAAGCTTTCTTT.

The chain links TRBV11-2 to TRBJ2-3, with a weak D call TRBD2 (6 bases). CDR1 and CDR2 (germline): SGHAT, FQNNGV. Trimming removed 1 base from V and 3 bases from J, with 11 bases in between. The CDR3 spans 15 residues. The CDR3 region has the DNA TGTGCCAGCAGCTTAGTTGGGAGGAGGACAGATACGCAGTATTTT. This gives the protein CASSLVGRRTDTQYF.

This clone is a singleton in its sample. This sequence joins TRBV9 and TRBJ2-5; TRBD2 aligns across 10 bases. The CDR3 is made up of 16 amino acids. Trimming took 4 bases from V and 4 from J; bases not matched to a gene: 10. CDR1 SGDLS and CDR2 YYNGEE come from the germline V gene. In nucleotides, the CDR3 is TGTGCCAGCAGCCGGGGAGCGGGGGGGGAAGGAGAGACCCAGTACTTC. Its translation: CASSRGAGGEGETQYF.

The chain carries TRBV29-1 and TRBJ1-3; D uncertain. V lost 3 bases and J 3 bases, leaving 3 bases between the germline ends. CDR1 and CDR2 (germline): SQVTM, ANQGSEA. The CDR3 has 11 amino acids. The CDR3, as DNA: TGCAGCGTTGACGGTGGAAACACCATATATTTT. Protein product: CSVDGGNTIYF. Full variable domain (outside the CDR3, taken from reference TRBV29-1 and TRBJ1-3): SAVISQKPSRDICQRGTSLTIQCQVDSQVTMMFWYRQQPGQSLTLIATANQGSEATYESGFVIDKFPISRPNLTFSTLTVSNMSPEDSSIYLCSVDGGNTIYFGEGSWLTVV.

CDR3 nucleotide sequence: TGTGCCACCAGCAGGAACGGGGTCCCAGGGACTGGAAACACCATATATTTT. Protein sequence: CATSRNGVPGTGNTIYF. This chain connects TRBV15 to TRBJ1-3, with TRBD1 as a possible D gene (5 bases). Trimming removed 3 bases from V and 2 bases from J, with 17 bases in between. The CDR3 runs 17 residues. Looked up from germline, CDR1 is LNHNV and CDR2 is YYDKDF (reference sequence).

This clone was counted a single time. The J gene is TRBJ1-2, the V gene TRBV25-1, with 11 bases identical to TRBD1. Trimming removed 5 bases from V and 7 bases from J; junction bases left unmatched: 6. Germline CDR1 is MGHDK and CDR2 is SYGVNS. The CDR3 spans 14 residues. CDR3 sequence (DNA): TGTGCCAGCAGTCCTGGACAGGGGGCGCGTGGCTACACCTTC. It is translated as CASSPGQGARGYTF.